This TCR beta chain was found in a study of T cells in Graves' hyperthyroidism and ophthalmopathy. PBMCs were sourced from roughly 9.3 ml fresh peripheral blood. This clonotype showed up many times. The CDR3 regions of TCR beta were amplified from RNA transcripts. The study used the HTBI primer set for a first-round RT-PCR of the TCR CDR3. TCRdb itself ran the multiplex PCR reads through MiXCR, one entry per CDR3 protein. The data contain a few hundred thousand distinct CDR3 sequences, roughly 16% of them singletons. V was clipped by 6 bases and J by 1 base, with 18 bases between them. This CDR3 contains 16 residues. Germline CDR1 is KGHSH and CDR2 is LQKENI.

The chain uses TRBV18 and TRBJ1-1, with a tentative D call TRBD1 (5 bases). This TCR came from a middle-aged woman with Graves' ophthalmopathy. Material: blood. For the CDR3, the DNA is TGTGCCAGCTCCTCAGGAGCATCGAGGGGGAACACTGAAGCTTTCTTT. It is translated as CASSSGASRGNTEAFF.